The 28 T cell receptor beta chains given below trace back to one sample, sequenced in a study of regulatory T cells in long-lasting Graves disease. Described time point: newly diagnosed GD, antithyroid drugs for less than 3 months. Extracted PBMC RNA gave rise to the TCR library. In building TCR beta libraries, iRepertoire HTBI primers were used together with Arm-PCR of CDR3 regions. TCRdb ran MiXCR on the multiplex PCR reads and lists one entry per CDR3 protein. The sample gives 200,000 to 250,000 distinct CDR3 sequences, approximately 20% of which show up once; 22% is in the top ten. Material: peripheral blood mononuclear cells (PBMCs), obtained at new diagnosis, from a patient treated with antithyroid drugs. The receptors were gathered from a female donor with Graves disease.

This clonotype has ten or more counts. The chain links TRBV28 to TRBJ1-2; D perhaps matches TRBD1 (6 bases). Germline V gene data show CDR1 as MDHEN and CDR2 as SYDVKM. Deletions cut 6 bases from V and 4 bases from J, with 21 bases between. This CDR3 is built from 16 residues. CDR3 DNA: TGTGCCAGCAGCCCGGTTCGGGGGGCAGGGTTCTATGGCTACACCTTC. Protein product: CASSPVRGAGFYGYTF.

This clonotype showed up many times. The chain links TRBV7-2 to TRBJ1-5; D is undetermined. Germline V gene sequence: CDR1 SGHTA, CDR2 FQGNSA. The CDR3 length is 16 residues. Trimming left V 1 base short and J 2 bases short, with 12 bases between. CDR3 region: CASSLEVGIGNQPQHF. The CDR3, as DNA: TGTGCCAGCAGCTTAGAGGTTGGTATTGGCAATCAGCCCCAGCATTTT. Using reference TRBV7-2 and TRBJ1-5 for the parts outside the CDR3, the full variable domain is GAGVSQSPSNKVTEKGKDVELRCDPISGHTALYWYRQSLGQGLEFLIYFQGNSAPDKSGLPSDRFSAERTGGSVSTLTIQRTQQEDSAVYLCASSLEVGIGNQPQHFGDGTRLSIL.

This clonotype was counted at least ten times. The genes are TRBV7-2 and TRBJ2-1; 10 positions agree with TRBD1. The CDR3 consists of 16 residues. V was pared by 8 bases and J by 1 base, with 8 bases of the junction left unmatched. Germline lookup yields CDR1 SGHTA and CDR2 FQGNSA. This CDR3 reads CASVHRDRGSYNEQFF. The CDR3 DNA reads TGTGCCAGCGTCCATCGGGACAGGGGTTCCTACAATGAGCAGTTCTTC.

This clonotype showed up many times. The CDR3 DNA reads as TGTGCCAGCAGCTTATGGGGGGCGGGAGTGGGCAATGAGCAGTTCTTC. Its translation is CASSLWGAGVGNEQFF. This chain uses TRBV7-2 with TRBJ2-1; perhaps TRBD2 as D (7 bases). The germline gives CDR1 SGHTA, CDR2 FQGNSA. V lost 2 bases to trimming and J lost 6 bases, with 17 bases between them. This CDR3 comprises 16 residues.

This clonotype was seen repeatedly, ten times or more. The chain carries TRBV2 and TRBJ1-2, with 8 bases that match TRBD1. CDR1 SNHLY and CDR2 FYNNEI come from the germline V gene. This CDR3 has 15 amino acids. Trimming removed 2 bases from V and 4 bases from J; junction bases left unmatched: 6. CDR3 protein: CASSEIGTGGYGYTF. DNA of the CDR3: TGTGCCAGCAGTGAAATCGGGACAGGCGGCTATGGCTACACCTTC.

The chain employs TRBV19 and TRBJ2-1; 8 bases match TRBD2. V lost 7 bases to trimming and J lost 15 bases; unmatched junction nucleotides: 17. The CDR3 contains 14 residues. CDR1 is LNHDA and CDR2 is SQIVND in the germline V gene (reference sequence). The CDR3 DNA is TGTGCCAGTACCTATAGTGGGACGGCGGGAGGATGGTTCTTC. The encoded protein is CASTYSGTAGGWFF.

This clonotype was seen repeatedly, ten times or more. The chain combines TRBV2 with TRBJ2-5; no reliable D call. Trimming removed 7 bases from V and 1 base from J, with 13 bases in between. This CDR3 is built from 14 residues. Per germline, CDR1 SNHLY and CDR2 FYNNEI. The CDR3 DNA is TGTGCCAGCAAAGGTACCCCCCTCCAAGAGACCCAGTACTTC. It encodes CASKGTPLQETQYF.

The V gene is TRBV20-1, the J gene TRBJ2-4, with D hard to call. Trimming stripped 0 bases from V and 0 bases from J, with 6 bases between. CDR1 and CDR2 from the germline V gene are DFQATT and SNEGSKA (reference sequence). The CDR3 is 14 amino acids. The CDR3 spells CSAREEEAKNIQYF. The CDR3 DNA reads TGCAGTGCTAGAGAAGAGGAAGCCAAAAACATTCAGTACTTC.

J is TRBJ2-3 and V is TRBV7-6; possibly TRBD2 for D (6 bases). The assigned J gene may be wrong: the sequence end matches TRBJ2-5 better. CDR1 and CDR2 (germline): SGHVS, FNYEAQ. The CDR3 consists of 13 residues. The CDR3 loop is CASSAAGLETQYF. The CDR3 coding sequence is TGTGCCAGCAGCGCGGCGGGGTTGGAGACCCAGTACTTC.

In this sample, this clonotype turned up many times. The V and J genes are TRBV6-1 and TRBJ1-1, with 9 bases matching TRBD1. Trimming took 1 base from V and 2 from J; bases not matched to a gene: 5. Looked up from germline, CDR1 is MNHNS and CDR2 is SASEGT. This CDR3 is 16 amino acids long. CDR3 bases: TGTGCCAGCAGTGAAGAAACAGGGGGCGGAAACACTGAAGCTTTCTTT. Translating it yields CASSEETGGGNTEAFF.

This clonotype was recorded many times. The chain links TRBV6-1 to TRBJ2-2; perhaps TRBD2 as D (6 bases). Trimming stripped 5 bases from V and 2 bases from J, with 12 bases between. Germline V gene sequence: CDR1 MNHNS, CDR2 SASEGT. The length of the CDR3 is 15 residues. The chain's CDR3 is CASSPRLENTGELFF. CDR3 nucleotides: TGTGCCAGCAGTCCCAGACTAGAAAACACCGGGGAGCTGTTTTTT.

The rearrangement links TRBV12-3 or TRBV12-4 to TRBJ2-2; a possible D gene is TRBD1 (6 bases). This CDR3 is 15 amino acids long. V lost 3 bases, J lost 6 bases, and 14 bases lay in between. The CDR3: CASSFMAGESGELFF. CDR3 DNA sequence: TGTGCCAGCAGTTTTATGGCAGGGGAGTCCGGGGAGCTGTTTTTT.

This clonotype was seen a few times. A far larger clone is a single base away, which makes a read error likely. The chain combines TRBV11-2 with TRBJ2-7, with TRBD1 as a possible D gene (6 bases). With the DNA end fitting TRBJ2-5 better, the J assignment may be wrong. Germline V gene sequence: CDR1 SGHAT, CDR2 FQNNGV. CDR3 length: 16 residues. The CDR3 DNA sequence: TGTACCAGCAGCTTACTTACAGGGCGTACGCAAGAGACCCAGTACTTC. Encoded protein: CTSSLLTGRTQETQYF.

In its sample, this clonotype was seen many times. CDR3 bases: TGTGCCAGTAGTCCACGACCGGGACAGGGGGCGCGAGGGACGCAGTATTTT. Translating it yields CASSPRPGQGARGTQYF. The chain couples TRBV19 to TRBJ2-3; 12 nucleotides line up with TRBD1. CDR3 length: 17 residues. The germline CDR1 and CDR2 sequences are LNHDA and SQIVND (reference sequence). J was trimmed by 9 bases and V by 5 bases; bases with no gene match: 15.

This clonotype was counted only a few times. A read error may be the cause here, since a much bigger clone is one base away. The V gene is TRBV6-2 or TRBV6-3, the J gene TRBJ1-4, with unresolved D. Germline V gene lookup returns CDR1 MNHEY and CDR2 SVGEGT. Trimming pared 8 bases from V and 17 bases from J, leaving 21 bases between. The length of the CDR3 is 12 residues. CDR3 DNA sequence: TGTGCCAGCGGTGATAGGGATAGGGTACTTTTTTTT. Amino acid sequence: CASGDRDRVLFF.

About this clonotype itself: The conserved phenylalanine or tryptophan normally closing the CDR3 is absent here, so this likely arose from a read error. The genes are TRBV20-1 and TRBJ2-1; D call uncertain. The V end lost 7 bases, the J end lost 3 bases, and 13 bases lay between the germline ends. The CDR3 sequence is 13 residues long. Germline CDR1 and CDR2: DFQATT and SNEGSKA (reference sequence). CDR3 residues: CSGSGVGYNEQFV. The CDR3 DNA follows: TGCAGTGGGTCAGGTGTTGGCTACAATGAGCAGTTCGTC.

There are many counts of this clonotype. The V gene is TRBV12-3 or TRBV12-4, the J gene TRBJ2-1, with 7 bases matching TRBD2. V dropped 4 bases and J dropped 0; count of bases not matched to a gene: 9. The length of the CDR3 is 17 residues. The CDR3 region is CASSWGAGRRSYNEQFF. DNA for the CDR3: TGTGCCAGCAGTTGGGGAGCGGGGAGACGCTCCTACAATGAGCAGTTCTTC.

This clonotype has at least ten counts. This sequence joins TRBV7-9 and TRBJ1-1; no clear D. Trimming took off 6 bases at V and 0 bases at J, with 8 bases between the two ends. This CDR3 spans 13 amino acids. From germline, CDR1 is SEHNR and CDR2 FQNEAQ (reference sequence). CDR3 sequence: CASSLIVNTEAFF. DNA for the CDR3: TGTGCCAGCAGTCTAATCGTGAACACTGAAGCTTTCTTT.

This clonotype has at least ten counts. CDR3 coding DNA: TGTGCCAGCAGCTTAGCGGGGTTTTCTGGAAACACCATATATTTT. Its translation: CASSLAGFSGNTIYF. The chain combines TRBV11-2 with TRBJ1-3; no reliable D call. The CDR3 loop spans 15 amino acids. The germline V gene has CDR1 SGHAT and CDR2 FQNNGV. Trimming took off 1 base at V and 1 base at J, with 8 bases between the two ends.

This clonotype came up once. This could be a read error, since a much larger clone is one nucleotide away. The gene calls are TRBV6-2 or TRBV6-3 and TRBJ2-1, with 9 bases that match TRBD2. The CDR3 consists of 15 residues. Germline V lookup: CDR1 MNHEY, CDR2 SVGEGT. The V and J ends lost 6 bases and 10 bases, in that order; junction bases with no gene match: 13. The CDR3 coding sequence is TGTGCCAGCAGAACTCCGGGACTAGCTGACTACGAGCAGTTCTTC. Translated, it gives CASRTPGLADYEQFF.

This clonotype was seen repeatedly, ten times or more. This chain connects TRBV10-2 to TRBJ1-2, with 8 bases fitting TRBD1. The V segment lost 0 bases and the J segment 12 bases; nucleotides outside the gene matches: 6. This CDR3 region has 13 residues. Germline V gene data show CDR1 as WSHSY and CDR2 as SAAADI. CDR3 sequence reads: CASSESYRGSNTF. CDR3 nucleotides: TGCGCCAGCAGTGAGTCCTACAGGGGGAGCAACACCTTC.

In its sample, this clonotype was seen many times. The chain carries TRBV7-2 and TRBJ1-2, with D unclear. The V gene lost 1 base and the J gene lost 5 bases, with 8 bases spanning the gap. The CDR3 extends over 13 amino acids. Germline V gene data show CDR1 as SGHTA and CDR2 as FQGNSA. The CDR3: CASSLEVYYGYTF. The CDR3 DNA reads TGTGCCAGCAGCTTAGAAGTCTATTATGGCTACACCTTC.

The V gene is TRBV5-6, the J gene TRBJ1-1, with a possible D match to TRBD1 (6 bases). V lost 0 bases and J lost 1, with 16 bases in between. The CDR3 is 17 amino acids. Germline V gives CDR1 SGHDT, CDR2 YYEEEE. Written as DNA, the CDR3 is TGTGCCAGCAGCTTGGGGGGGCCAGGGTCGACGAACACTGAAGCTTTCTTT. This translates into CASSLGGPGSTNTEAFF.

This clonotype came up many times. V is TRBV30 and J is TRBJ1-6; 7 bases agree with TRBD1. This CDR3 is 16 amino acids long. CDR1 is GTSNPN, CDR2 SVGIG, per germline (reference sequence). V was pared by 1 base and J by 0 bases, with 3 bases of the junction left unmatched. CDR3 bases: TGTGCCTGGAGTGCGGCAGGGGGCTCCTATAATTCACCCCTCCACTTT. It encodes CAWSAAGGSYNSPLHF.

This clonotype was detected a few times. V is TRBV20-1 and J is TRBJ2-2; maybe TRBD1 (6 bases). Trimming removed 1 base from V and 6 bases from J, with 18 bases in between. Germline values: CDR1 DFQATT, CDR2 SNEGSKA (reference sequence). This CDR3 comprises 16 residues. As DNA, the CDR3 is TGCAGTGCTAGAGTCTCAACAGGGACCCGCGCCGGGGAGCTGTTTTTT. Translated, it gives CSARVSTGTRAGELFF.

The V gene is TRBV2, the J gene TRBJ2-1; 9 bases align to TRBD1. The CDR3 runs to 16 residues. J lost 7 bases, V lost 3 bases, and 10 bases had no gene match. Germline V CDR1 and CDR2: SNHLY, FYNNEI. The CDR3 DNA sequence: TGTGCCAGCAGTGATACGGGACAGGGAAGGGGGAATGAGCAGTTCTTC. Protein sequence: CASSDTGQGRGNEQFF.

This clonotype was observed at least ten times. The chain employs TRBV24-1 and TRBJ1-4; D is ambiguous. The germline CDR1 and CDR2 sequences are KGHDR and SFDVKD. CDR3 length: 13 residues. Trimming shortened V by 4 bases and J by 3 bases, and 5 bases separated the two germline ends. CDR3 residues: CATSEPSNEKLFF. CDR3 coding DNA: TGTGCCACCAGTGAGCCGTCTAATGAAAAACTGTTTTTT.

The chain combines TRBV12-3 or TRBV12-4 with TRBJ2-5, with D possibly matching TRBD1 (6 bases). V was clipped by 4 bases and J by 6 bases, with 12 bases between them. The length of the CDR3 is 13 residues. The CDR3 loop is CASSSRGQKTQYF. The CDR3 DNA is TGTGCCAGCAGTTCCCGAGGACAGAAGACCCAGTACTTC.